This T cell receptor beta chain is from a study of cytomegalovirus exposure and HLA in healthy donors. Here immunoSEQ multiplex PCR was the method, and the copy in TCRdb shows in-frame clones only, minus some. The data show about 130,000 clones, 95% to 97% seen once. The specimen was PBMCs. The clonotype originates from a man younger than 35 in good health and CMV-seronegative.

CDR3 in amino acids: CASSVGPITGLFSSTDTQYF. CDR3 DNA sequence: TGTGCCAGCAGCGTAGGCCCTATTACAGGGTTATTTTCTAGCACAGATACGCAGTATTTT. The chain employs TRBV9 and TRBJ2-3, with D maybe TRBD1 (6 bases). In germline, CDR1 is SGDLS, CDR2 YYNGEE. This CDR3 is built from 20 residues. Deletions cut 0 bases from V and 0 bases from J, with 23 bases between.